This note documents a single TCR beta chain sequence. Other DNA sequences in this sample translate to the same CDR3. Measured with immunoSEQ multiplex PCR; TCRdb has only the in-frame clones, and not every one. The table has about 160,000 clones, 90% to 95% seen once. The data were obtained in a study of control samples from healthy donors and cancer patients. Germline CDR1 MGHRA, CDR2 YSYEKL. The CDR3 has 12 amino acids. V was cut by 4 bases and J by 6 bases, with 10 bases left in between. The genes are TRBV4-1 and TRBJ2-7, with D possibly TRBD2 on 5 matching bases. Sequencing was done on a sample of blood. The receptor was derived from a man between 18 and 29 years old in good health. Here the CDR3 reads CASSPTGSEQYF. The CDR3 bases are TGCGCCAGCAGCCCGACGGGAAGCGAGCAGTACTTC.